This is a list of T cell receptor beta chains from one sample in a study of preoperative IRX-2 immunotherapy in early breast cancer. Only in-frame clones appear in the TCRdb table, and some are missing; sequencing was by immunoSEQ multiplex PCR. The table has roughly 93,000 clones, 86% seen once. The material sequenced was tumor tissue, taken after IRX-2 immunotherapy. The source is a human donor with breast cancer. The conserved cysteine and the conserved F or W are not part of the CDR3 here.

V	J	length	CDR3
TRBV12-5	TRBJ2-7	12	ASNLGSNYYEQY
TRBV6-7	TRBJ2-7	10	ASLGYSYEQY
TRBV19	TRBJ1-1	10	AGGRVNTEAF
TRBV7-1	TRBJ2-7	12	ATVVSPDSYEQY
TRBV18	TRBJ1-5	11	ASSPGGNQPQH
TRBV7-1	TRBJ2-1	11	ASSLGVGNEQF
TRBV6-8	TRBJ1-5	14	ASSYYHRNSNQPQH
TRBV5-1	TRBJ2-2	12	ASSLTGSTGELF
TRBV19	TRBJ2-3	14	ASSTHTVISTDTQY
TRBV28	TRBJ1-5	15	ASSPLVPGLRNQPQH
TRBV10-2	TRBJ1-2	12	ASSESGPYYGYT